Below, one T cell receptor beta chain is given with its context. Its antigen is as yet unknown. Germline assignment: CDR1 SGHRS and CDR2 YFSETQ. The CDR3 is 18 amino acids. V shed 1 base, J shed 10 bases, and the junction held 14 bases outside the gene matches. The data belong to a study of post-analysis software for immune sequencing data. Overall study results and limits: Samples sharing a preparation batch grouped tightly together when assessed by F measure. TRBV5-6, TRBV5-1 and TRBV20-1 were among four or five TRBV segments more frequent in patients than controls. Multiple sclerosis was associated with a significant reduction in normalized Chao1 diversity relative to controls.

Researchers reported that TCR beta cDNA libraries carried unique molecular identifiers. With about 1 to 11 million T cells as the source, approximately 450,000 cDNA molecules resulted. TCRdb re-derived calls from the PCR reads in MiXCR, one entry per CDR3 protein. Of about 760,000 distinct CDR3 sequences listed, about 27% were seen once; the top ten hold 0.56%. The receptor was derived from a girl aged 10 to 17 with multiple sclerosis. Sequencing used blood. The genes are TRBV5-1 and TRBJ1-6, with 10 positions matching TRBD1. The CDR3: CASSLWGQGRSAGSPLHF. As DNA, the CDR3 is TGCGCCAGCAGCTTGTGGGGACAGGGGAGGTCCGCCGGCTCACCCCTCCACTTT.